The present TCR beta chain was sequenced within a study of vaccination and CD4 T cells after COVID-19. Worth noting for this clonotype: What it binds is unknown.

V gave up 5 bases and J gave up 0 bases, with 15 bases separating them. The CDR3 covers 15 residues. CDR1 is DFQATT and CDR2 is SNEGSKA in the germline V gene (reference sequence). Documented treatment: roughly nine-day PBMC culture with coronavirus spike peptide pools or control peptides (ViraFEST assay). IL-2 (around 10 IU/ml) and peptide pools (approximately 9 ug/ml) were added to cultures of some 2.2 million PBMCs per well. Sequencing of DNA taken from cultured CD4+ T cells relied on the Oncomine TCR Beta short-read assay. TCRdb passed the PCR reads through MiXCR, listing each CDR3 protein once. The table shows over 15,000 distinct CDR3 sequences, with approximately 54% occurring only once. Overall study findings and caveats: In convalescent patients, 304 of 307 vaccine-specific clones were spike mono-reactive.

Sequencing was performed on CD4+ T cells from blood, cultured in vitro. The clonotype comes from a human donor who had recovered from COVID-19. The chain is built from TRBV20-1 and TRBJ2-3, with D perhaps matching TRBD2 (5 bases). The CDR3 DNA reads TGCAGTGCTTGGAGCGGAGCTACTAGCACAGATACGCAGTATTTT. This codes for CSAWSGATSTDTQYF.